This TCR beta chain is drawn from a study of OX40 agonist ivuxolimab in advanced cancers. Overall study: With a range of about 20 to 79, age averaged approximately 64 years, and approximately 83% were male. Findings and limits, study-wide: Low normalized T-cell clonal expansion was additionally recorded for some nonresponders.

Of note for this clone: Its antigen is still unknown.

Baseline, cycle 4 day 1, and cycle 7 day 1 were the blood sampling points. This table comes from immunoSEQ multiplex PCR, and its TCRdb copy is limited to in-frame clones, with some not included. In the table there are tens of thousands of clones, roughly nine tenths of which are singletons. Specimen: CD4+ or CD8+ T cells sorted from blood, collected in a trial of the OX40 agonist ivuxolimab. The receptor comes from an adult with an advanced solid tumor such as melanoma, head and neck, liver or kidney cancer.

The CDR3 is CASSDRPTKGWTGELFF. The CDR3 DNA is TGCGCCAGCAGCGACAGACCAACTAAAGGGTGGACCGGGGAGCTGTTTTTT. The V and J genes are TRBV4-3 and TRBJ2-2; tentative D call: TRBD1 (5 bases). V was shortened by 5 bases and J by 5 bases, with 21 bases between the two germline ends. Germline V gene sequence: CDR1 LGHNA, CDR2 YSLEER. The CDR3 totals 17 residues.